These T cell receptor beta chains were read from a single sample in a study of metastatic and nonmetastatic thyroid tumors. TCRdb re-called the PCR reads via MiXCR. The repertoire includes 35,000 to 45,000 clones, less than 25% of them detected once, and about a sixth sits in the top ten. The source material was blood. These receptors all stem from a female donor with papillary thyroid cancer or a benign thyroid nodule (not recorded which). Some clones in this sample may be carry-over from other donors' samples. Both conserved end residues are part of each CDR3. A D gene is named only where the DNA matches it firmly. Some rows have no size entry. The others give once, few or many, or a class for an expanded clone.

D	J	V	size	CDR3	DNA
TRBD1	TRBJ1-4	TRBV5-1	-	CASSVGQGTNEKLFF	TGCGCCAGCAGCGTAGGACAGGGTACTAATGAAAAACTGTTTTTT
-	TRBJ2-3	TRBV18	many	CASSPRQLDTQYF	TGTGCCAGCTCACCAAGGCAGCTCGATACGCAGTATTTT
-	TRBJ1-4	TRBV5-1	many	CASSLDLGREEKLFF	TGCGCCAGCAGCTTGGATCTTGGCAGGGAAGAAAAACTGTTTTTT
TRBD1	TRBJ1-1	TRBV28	medium-sized	CASSAQGGVNTEAFF	TGTGCCAGCAGTGCCCAGGGGGGGGTAAACACTGAAGCTTTCTTT
-	TRBJ2-1	TRBV2	many	CASTEGGGYNEQFF	TGTGCCAGCACCGAAGGGGGGGGCTACAATGAGCAGTTCTTC
-	TRBJ1-5	TRBV19	once	CASSIAGGAVQPQHF	TGTGCCAGTAGTATAGCCGGGGGGGCAGTTCAGCCCCAGCATTTT
TRBD2	TRBJ2-5	TRBV28	once	CASIFPLGLAGVGVSGETQYF	TGTGCCAGCATTTTCCCTCTCGGACTAGCGGGAGTGGGGGTTTCCGGGGAGACCCAGTACTTC
-	TRBJ1-1	TRBV20-1	many	CSARDSGGKLEAFF	TGCAGTGCTAGAGATTCGGGGGGCAAACTTGAAGCTTTCTTT
-	TRBJ1-1	TRBV7-9	-	CASSGRVNTESFF	TGTGCCAGCAGCGGGCGTGTGAACACTGAATCTTTCTTT
TRBD1	TRBJ1-4	TRBV20-1	once	CSAEGQAPNEKLFF	TGCAGTGCTGAGGGACAGGCTCCAAATGAAAAACTGTTTTTT
TRBD2	TRBJ2-3	TRBV25-1	many	CASSPSGTGTRVRTTQYF	TGTGCCAGCAGTCCCAGCGGGACCGGGACTAGGGTCCGGACGACGCAGTATTTT
-	TRBJ2-3	TRBV30	many	CAWSGTSTDTQYF	TGTGCCTGGAGTGGTACTAGCACAGATACGCAGTATTTT
-	TRBJ1-6	TRBV30	many	CAWRLTGNSPLHF	TGTGCCTGGAGGCTGACAGGAAATTCACCCCTCCACTTT
-	TRBJ1-5	TRBV6-1	-	CASSEFRQDYQPQHF	TGTGCCAGCAGTGAATTTAGGCAGGATTATCAGCCCCAGCATTTT
-	TRBJ2-7	TRBV28	many	CASSLKFTGIYEQYF	TGTGCCAGCAGTTTAAAATTTACAGGGATCTACGAGCAGTACTTC
-	TRBJ1-2	TRBV19	-	CASSASTGSLGYTF	TGTGCCAGTAGTGCAAGTACAGGGAGTTTGGGCTACACCTTC
-	TRBJ1-3	TRBV4-1	many	CASSQVSLGAFSGNTIYF	TGCGCCAGCAGCCAAGTTTCCCTAGGGGCATTCTCTGGAAACACCATATATTTT
-	TRBJ2-5	TRBV12-3/TRBV12-4	many	CASKSDTTRSETQYF	TGTGCCAGCAAATCGGATACCACGCGTTCAGAGACCCAGTACTTC
-	TRBJ2-5	TRBV11-3	many	CASSLRGDTAQETQYF	TGTGCCAGCAGCTTAAGGGGGGACACAGCCCAAGAGACCCAGTACTTC